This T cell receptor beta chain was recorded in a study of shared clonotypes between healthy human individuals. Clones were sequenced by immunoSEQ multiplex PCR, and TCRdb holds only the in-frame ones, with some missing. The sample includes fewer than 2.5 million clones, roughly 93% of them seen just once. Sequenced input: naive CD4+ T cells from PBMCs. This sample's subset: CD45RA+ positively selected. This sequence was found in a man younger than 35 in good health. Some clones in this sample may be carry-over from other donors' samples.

DNA of the CDR3: TGTGCCAGCAGTCGTTGGGCAGGGAGCACAGATACGCAGTATTTT. Its translation: CASSRWAGSTDTQYF. The chain employs TRBV27 and TRBJ2-3, with D possibly TRBD1 on 5 matching bases. V was pared by 5 bases and J by 0 bases, with 12 bases between. This CDR3 has 15 residues. Per the germline V gene, CDR1 is MNHEY and CDR2 is SMNVEV (reference sequence).